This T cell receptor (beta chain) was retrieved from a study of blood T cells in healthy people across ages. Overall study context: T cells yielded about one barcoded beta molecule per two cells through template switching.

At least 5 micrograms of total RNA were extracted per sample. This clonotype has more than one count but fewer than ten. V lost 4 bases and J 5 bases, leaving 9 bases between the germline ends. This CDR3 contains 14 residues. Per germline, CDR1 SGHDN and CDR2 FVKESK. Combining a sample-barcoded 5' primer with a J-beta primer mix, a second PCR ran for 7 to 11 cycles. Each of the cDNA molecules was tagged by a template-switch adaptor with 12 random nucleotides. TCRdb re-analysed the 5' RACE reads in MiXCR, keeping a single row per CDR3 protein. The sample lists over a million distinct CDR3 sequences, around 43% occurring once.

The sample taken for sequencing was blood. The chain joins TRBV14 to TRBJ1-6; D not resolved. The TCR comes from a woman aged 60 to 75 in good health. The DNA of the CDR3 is TGTGCCAGCAGCCTGAGATTGGATAATTCACCCCTCCACTTT. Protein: CASSLRLDNSPLHF.